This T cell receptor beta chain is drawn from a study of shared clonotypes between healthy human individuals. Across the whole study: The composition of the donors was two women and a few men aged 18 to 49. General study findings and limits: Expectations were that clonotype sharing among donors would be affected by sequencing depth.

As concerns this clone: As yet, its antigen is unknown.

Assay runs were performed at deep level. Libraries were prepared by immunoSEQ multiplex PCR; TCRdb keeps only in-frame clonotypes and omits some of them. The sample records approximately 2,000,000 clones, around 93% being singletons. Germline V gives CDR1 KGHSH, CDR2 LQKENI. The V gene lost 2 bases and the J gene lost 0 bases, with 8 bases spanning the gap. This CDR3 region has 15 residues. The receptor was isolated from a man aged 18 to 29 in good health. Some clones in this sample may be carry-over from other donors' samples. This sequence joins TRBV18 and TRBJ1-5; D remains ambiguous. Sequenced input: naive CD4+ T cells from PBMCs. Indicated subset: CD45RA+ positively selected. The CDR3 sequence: CASSPFQDSNQPQHF. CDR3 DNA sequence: TGTGCCAGCTCACCATTCCAGGATAGCAATCAGCCCCAGCATTTT.